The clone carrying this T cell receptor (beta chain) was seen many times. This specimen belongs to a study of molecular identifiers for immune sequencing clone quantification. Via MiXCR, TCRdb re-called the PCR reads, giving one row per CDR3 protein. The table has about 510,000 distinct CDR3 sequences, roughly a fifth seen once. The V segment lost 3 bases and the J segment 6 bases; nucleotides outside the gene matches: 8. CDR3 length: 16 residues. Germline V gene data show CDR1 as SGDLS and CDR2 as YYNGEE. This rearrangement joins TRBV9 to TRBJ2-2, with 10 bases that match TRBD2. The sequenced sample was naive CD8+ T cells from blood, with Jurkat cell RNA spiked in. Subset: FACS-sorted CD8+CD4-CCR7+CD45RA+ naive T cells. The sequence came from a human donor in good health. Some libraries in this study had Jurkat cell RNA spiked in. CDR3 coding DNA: TGTGCCAGCAGCGCGTCTAGCGGGAGCGGGCCCGGGGAGCTGTTTTTT. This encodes CASSASSGSGPGELFF.